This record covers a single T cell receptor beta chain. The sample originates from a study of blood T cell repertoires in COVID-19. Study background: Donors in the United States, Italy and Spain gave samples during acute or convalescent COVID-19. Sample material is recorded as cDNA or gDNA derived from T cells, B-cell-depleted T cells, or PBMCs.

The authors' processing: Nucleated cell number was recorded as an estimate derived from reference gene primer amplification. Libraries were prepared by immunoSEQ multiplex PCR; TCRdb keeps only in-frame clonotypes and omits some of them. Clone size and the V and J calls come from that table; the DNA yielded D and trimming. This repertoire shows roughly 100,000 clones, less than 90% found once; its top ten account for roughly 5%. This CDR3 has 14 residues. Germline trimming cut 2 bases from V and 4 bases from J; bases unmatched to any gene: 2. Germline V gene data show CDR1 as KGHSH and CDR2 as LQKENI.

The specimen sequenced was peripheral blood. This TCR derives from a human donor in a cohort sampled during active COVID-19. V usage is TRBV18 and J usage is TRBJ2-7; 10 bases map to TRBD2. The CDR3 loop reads CASSPTSGTYEQYF. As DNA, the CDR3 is TGTGCCAGCTCACCAACTAGCGGGACTTACGAGCAGTACTTC.